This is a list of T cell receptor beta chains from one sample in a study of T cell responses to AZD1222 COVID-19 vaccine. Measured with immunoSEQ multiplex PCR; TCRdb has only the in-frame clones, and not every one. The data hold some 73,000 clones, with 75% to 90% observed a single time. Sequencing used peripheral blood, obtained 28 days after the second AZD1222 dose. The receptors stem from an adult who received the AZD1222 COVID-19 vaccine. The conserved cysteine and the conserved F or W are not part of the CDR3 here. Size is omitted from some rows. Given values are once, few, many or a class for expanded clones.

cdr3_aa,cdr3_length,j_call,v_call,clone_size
ASSLVGLDEQF,11,TRBJ2-1,TRBV5-1,-
ASSLGGGLDEDQY,13,TRBJ2-5,TRBV11-1,few
ASSTPGPNTDTQY,13,TRBJ2-3,TRBV6-5,-
ASRQGARNEQF,11,TRBJ2-1,TRBV12-3/TRBV12-4,-
ASSRANPNTEAF,12,TRBJ1-1,TRBV11-3,-
ASSLGSGGLGTEAF,14,TRBJ1-1,TRBV27,-
ASGLVLGGQPQH,12,TRBJ1-5,TRBV12-5,-
ASSAGTTFYNEQF,13,TRBJ2-1,TRBV2,-
ASSLPGQAYYGYT,13,TRBJ1-2,TRBV14,-
ASSPRLAGGVF,11,TRBJ2-1,TRBV3-1/TRBV3-2,-
ASSLANRGLRGTEAF,15,TRBJ1-1,TRBV5-1,-
ASSGLVPYEQY,11,TRBJ2-7,TRBV28,-
AWETGGLAF,9,TRBJ1-1,TRBV30,-
ASTLGAKNYGYT,12,TRBJ1-2,TRBV5-6,-